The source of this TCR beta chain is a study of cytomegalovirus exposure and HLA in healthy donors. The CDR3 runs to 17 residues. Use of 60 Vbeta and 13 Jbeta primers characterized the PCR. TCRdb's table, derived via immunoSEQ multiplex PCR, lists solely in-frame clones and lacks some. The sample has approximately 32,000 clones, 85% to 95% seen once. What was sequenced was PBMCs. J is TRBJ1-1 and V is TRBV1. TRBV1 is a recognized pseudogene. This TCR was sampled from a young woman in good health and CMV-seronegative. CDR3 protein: CTSSQDAVAKSDTEAFF. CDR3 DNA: TGCACCAGCAGCCAAGATGCCGTAGCTAAATCCGACACTGAAGCTTTCTTT.